This T cell receptor (beta chain) was recovered during a study of Graves' ophthalmopathy and Graves' hyperthyroidism. Overall study results and limits: Also, most clonotypes expanded in the thyroid above 0.001 frequency appeared in blood.

The authors amplified TCR beta CDR3 regions from RNA transcripts. First-round RT-PCR relied on HTBI primers, and a second-round multiplex PCR came next. TCRdb fed the multiplex PCR reads into MiXCR, producing one record per CDR3 protein. This table holds around 660,000 distinct CDR3 sequences, 35% to 50% found once. The CDR3 loop spans 13 amino acids. Between the trimmed V and J ends, which lost 6 bases and 4 bases, there was a span of 9 bases. The germline V gene has CDR1 LNHDA and CDR2 SQIVND (reference sequence). This clonotype has ten or more counts. Antigen specificity is unknown. The sample consisted of peripheral blood. The sequence was obtained from an adult man with Graves' ophthalmopathy. The chain recombines TRBV19 with TRBJ1-4; D unclear. CDR3 sequence reads: CASSPWVNEKLFF. In nucleotides, the CDR3 is TGTGCCAGTAGCCCCTGGGTTAATGAAAAACTGTTTTTT. The variable domain in full, completed from reference TRBV19 and TRBJ1-4, reads DGGITQSPKYLFRKEGQNVTLSCEQNLNHDAMYWYRQDPGQGLRLIYYSQIVNDFQKGDIAEGYSVSREKKESFPLTVTSAQKNPTAFYLCASSPWVNEKLFFGSGTQLSVL.